The source of this T cell receptor (beta chain) is a study of vaccination effects on CD4 cells after COVID-19. On the study more broadly: ViraFEST expansion of antigen-specific CD4+ T cells with viral peptide pools preceded sequencing. Whole-study results and caveats: Relatively few convalescent patients took part in the study, which had no early post-infection timepoints. Researchers report that only 1 of 255 vaccine-induced clones in healthy vaccinees cross-reacted with common cold coronaviruses. There was marked clonal contraction among infection- and vaccine-induced clones late after vaccination.

Some clones are missing from TCRdb's copy, which holds only in-frame ones; the method was immunoSEQ multiplex PCR. The sample lists under 50,000 clones; 67% were seen once. Of note for this clone: Its specificity is unknown.

Culture proceeded for nine to eleven days, and CD4+ T cells were then isolated. Germline CDR1 is SGHDT and CDR2 is YYEEEE. Trimming removed 5 bases at V and 4 bases at J, with 21 bases between. This CDR3 spans 16 amino acids. This clonotype originated in a human donor who received a COVID-19 vaccine. The V call is TRBV5-6, the J call TRBJ1-1; maybe TRBD1 (5 bases). Sequencing used CD4+ T cells from PBMCs cultured without peptide, obtained before COVID-19 vaccination. The CDR3 region is CASSTPGRLLSTEAFF. The CDR3 nucleotides are TGTGCCAGCAGTACGCCGGGACGGCTCTTAAGCACTGAAGCTTTCTTT.